The clone carrying this T cell receptor (beta chain) showed up just once. This sample is part of a study of blood T cell repertoires in COVID-19. Study-wide background: Collection of acute and convalescent COVID-19 samples took place in the United States, Italy and Spain. In each case, the material was cDNA or gDNA derived from T cells, B-cell-depleted T cells, or PBMCs.

Per the authors' pipeline: The authors estimated nucleated cell counts from reference gene primer amplification. Profiled with immunoSEQ multiplex PCR; TCRdb holds only in-frame clones, not every one. V and J calls and clone size are those listed in that table; D and trimming were worked out from the DNA. Among around 200,000 clones listed, approximately 83% were seen once. The CDR3 sequence is 13 residues long. CDR1 is GTSNPN, CDR2 SVGIG, per germline (reference sequence). Trimming cost V 0 bases and J 3 bases; bases outside gene matches: 2. Input material: peripheral blood. This TCR came from a human donor with active or convalescent COVID-19. The donor label of this sample is uncertain. The gene calls are TRBV30 and TRBJ2-7, with TRBD2 matching 7 bases. The CDR3 loop reads CAWSVGGSYEQYF. CDR3 DNA: TGTGCCTGGAGTGTAGGCGGGAGCTACGAGCAGTACTTC.